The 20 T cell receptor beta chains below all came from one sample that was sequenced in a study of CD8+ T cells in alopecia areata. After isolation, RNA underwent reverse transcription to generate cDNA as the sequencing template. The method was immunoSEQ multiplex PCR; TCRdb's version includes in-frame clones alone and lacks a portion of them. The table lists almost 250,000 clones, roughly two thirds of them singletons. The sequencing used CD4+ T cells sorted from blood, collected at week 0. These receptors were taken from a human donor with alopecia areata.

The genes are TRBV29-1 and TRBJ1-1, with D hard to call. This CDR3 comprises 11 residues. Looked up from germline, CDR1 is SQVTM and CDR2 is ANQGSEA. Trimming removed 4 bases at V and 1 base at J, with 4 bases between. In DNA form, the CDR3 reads TGCAGCGTTGGACAGAACACTGAAGCTTTCTTT. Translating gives CSVGQNTEAFF. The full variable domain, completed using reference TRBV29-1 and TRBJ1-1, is SAVISQKPSRDICQRGTSLTIQCQVDSQVTMMFWYRQQPGQSLTLIATANQGSEATYESGFVIDKFPISRPNLTFSTLTVSNMSPEDSSIYLCSVGQNTEAFFGQGTRLTVV.

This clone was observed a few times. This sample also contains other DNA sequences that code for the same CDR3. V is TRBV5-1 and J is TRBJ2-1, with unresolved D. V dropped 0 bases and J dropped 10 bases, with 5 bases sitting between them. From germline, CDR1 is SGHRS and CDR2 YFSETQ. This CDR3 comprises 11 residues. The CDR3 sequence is CASSLVGEQFF. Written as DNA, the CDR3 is TGCGCCAGCAGCTTGGTGGGAGAGCAGTTCTTC.

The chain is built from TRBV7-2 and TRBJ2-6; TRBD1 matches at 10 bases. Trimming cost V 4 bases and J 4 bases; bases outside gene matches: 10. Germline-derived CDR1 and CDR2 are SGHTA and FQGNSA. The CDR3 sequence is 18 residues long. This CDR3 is CASSSGQGSKSGANVLTF. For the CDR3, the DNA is TGTGCCAGCAGCTCGGGACAGGGGAGTAAATCCGGGGCCAACGTCCTGACTTTC.

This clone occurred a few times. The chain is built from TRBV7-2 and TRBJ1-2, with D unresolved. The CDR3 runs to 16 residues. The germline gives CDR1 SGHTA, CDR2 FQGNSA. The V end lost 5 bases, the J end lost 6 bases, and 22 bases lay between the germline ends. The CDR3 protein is CASSQESGSIGDGYTF. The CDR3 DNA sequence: TGTGCCAGCAGCCAAGAATCAGGTTCTATTGGGGATGGCTACACCTTC.

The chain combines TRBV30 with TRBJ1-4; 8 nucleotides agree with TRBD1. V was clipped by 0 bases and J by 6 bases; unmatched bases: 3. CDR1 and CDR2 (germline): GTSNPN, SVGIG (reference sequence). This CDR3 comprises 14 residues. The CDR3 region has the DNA TGTGCCTGGAGTGTAAGGACAGGGCATGAAAAACTGTTTTTT. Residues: CAWSVRTGHEKLFF.

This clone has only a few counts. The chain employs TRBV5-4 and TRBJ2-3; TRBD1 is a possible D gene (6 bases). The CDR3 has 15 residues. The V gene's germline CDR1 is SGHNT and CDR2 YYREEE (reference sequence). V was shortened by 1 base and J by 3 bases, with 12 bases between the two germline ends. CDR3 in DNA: TGTGCCAGCAGCTTGACAGGGATAAGGACAGATACGCAGTATTTT. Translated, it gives CASSLTGIRTDTQYF.

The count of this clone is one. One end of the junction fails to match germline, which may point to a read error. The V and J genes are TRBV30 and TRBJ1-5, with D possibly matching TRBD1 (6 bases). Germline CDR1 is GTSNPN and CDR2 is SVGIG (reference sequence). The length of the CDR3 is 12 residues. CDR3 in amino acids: CAWTVGNQPQHF. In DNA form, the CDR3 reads TGTGCGTGGACAGTCGGCAATCAGCCCCAGCATTTT.

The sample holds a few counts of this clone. CDR3 loop: CASSQVPILETQYF. The CDR3 DNA follows: TGCGCCAGCAGCCAAGTTCCCATTCTGGAGACCCAGTACTTC. The chain carries TRBV4-1 and TRBJ2-5; D is unresolved. The CDR3 sequence is 14 residues long. CDR1 MGHRA and CDR2 YSYEKL come from the germline V gene. V lost 1 base, J lost 5 bases, and 11 bases lay in between.

For the CDR3, the DNA is TGTGCCAGCAGCTTGCGGCAGTTCTTC. Its protein product is CASSLRQFF. V usage is TRBV5-6 and J usage is TRBJ2-1; no reliable D call. CDR1 and CDR2 (germline): SGHDT, YYEEEE. Trimming pared 1 base from V and 12 bases from J, leaving 2 bases between. CDR3 length equals 9 residues.

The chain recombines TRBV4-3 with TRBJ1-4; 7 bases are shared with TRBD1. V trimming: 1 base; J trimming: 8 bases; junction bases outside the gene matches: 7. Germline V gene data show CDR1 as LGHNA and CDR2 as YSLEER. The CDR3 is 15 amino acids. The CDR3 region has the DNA TGCGCCAGCAGCCAAGGACAGGGCCAGTGGGAAAAACTGTTTTTT. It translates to CASSQGQGQWEKLFF.

The CDR3 sequence is CASSTTGVEAFF. The CDR3 coding sequence is TGTGCCAGCAGCACCACGGGCGTCGAAGCTTTCTTT. The chain has TRBV7-9 and TRBJ1-1; no clear D. Trimming removed 5 bases from V and 8 bases from J, with 12 bases in between. CDR1 is SEHNR, CDR2 FQNEAQ, per germline (reference sequence). The CDR3 length is 12 residues.

The CDR3 spells CSVAYRGNTEAFF. The CDR3 bases are TGCAGCGTTGCATACAGGGGGAACACTGAAGCTTTCTTT. This rearrangement joins TRBV29-1 to TRBJ1-1; 7 positions match TRBD1. Per the germline V gene, CDR1 is SQVTM and CDR2 is ANQGSEA. V lost 4 bases to trimming and J lost 1 base; unmatched junction nucleotides: 3. The CDR3 is made up of 13 amino acids. The whole variable domain, remainder taken from reference TRBV29-1 and TRBJ1-1, is SAVISQKPSRDICQRGTSLTIQCQVDSQVTMMFWYRQQPGQSLTLIATANQGSEATYESGFVIDKFPISRPNLTFSTLTVSNMSPEDSSIYLCSVAYRGNTEAFFGQGTRLTVV.

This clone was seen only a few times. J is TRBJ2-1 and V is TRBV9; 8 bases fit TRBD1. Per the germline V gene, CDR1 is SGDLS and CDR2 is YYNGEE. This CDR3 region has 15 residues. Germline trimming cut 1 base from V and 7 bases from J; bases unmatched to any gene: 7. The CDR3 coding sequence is TGTGCCAGCAGCGTAACGCAGGGGGCTGAAAATGAGCAGTTCTTC. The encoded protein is CASSVTQGAENEQFF.

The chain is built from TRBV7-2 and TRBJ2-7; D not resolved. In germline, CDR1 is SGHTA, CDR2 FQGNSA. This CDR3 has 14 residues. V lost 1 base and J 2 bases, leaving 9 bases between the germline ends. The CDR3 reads CASSLVDSTYEQYF. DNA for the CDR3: TGTGCCAGCAGCTTAGTAGATAGCACCTACGAGCAGTACTTC.

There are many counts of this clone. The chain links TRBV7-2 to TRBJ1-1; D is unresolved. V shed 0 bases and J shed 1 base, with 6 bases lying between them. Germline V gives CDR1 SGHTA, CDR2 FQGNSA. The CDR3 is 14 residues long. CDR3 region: CASSLASQNTEAFF. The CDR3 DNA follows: TGTGCCAGCAGCTTAGCGAGCCAGAACACTGAAGCTTTCTTT.

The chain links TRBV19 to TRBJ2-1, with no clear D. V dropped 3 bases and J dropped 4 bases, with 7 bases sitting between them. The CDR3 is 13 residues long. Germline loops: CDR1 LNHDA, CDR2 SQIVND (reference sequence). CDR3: CASSMWQYNEQFF. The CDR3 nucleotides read TGTGCCAGTAGTATGTGGCAGTACAATGAGCAGTTCTTC.

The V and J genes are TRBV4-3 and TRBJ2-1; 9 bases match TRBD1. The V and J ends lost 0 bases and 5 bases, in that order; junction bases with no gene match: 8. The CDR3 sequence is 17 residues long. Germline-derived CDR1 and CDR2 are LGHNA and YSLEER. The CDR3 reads CASSQDVTGTGNNEQFF. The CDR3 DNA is TGCGCCAGCAGCCAAGATGTGACCGGGACAGGGAACAATGAGCAGTTCTTC.

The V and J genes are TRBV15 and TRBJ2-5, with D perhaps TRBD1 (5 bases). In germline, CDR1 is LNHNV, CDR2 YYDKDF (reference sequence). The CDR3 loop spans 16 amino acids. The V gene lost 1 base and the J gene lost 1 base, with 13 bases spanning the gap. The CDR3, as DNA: TGTGCCACCAGCAGAGGACAGTCCAGCCTCCAAGAGACCCAGTACTTC. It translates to CATSRGQSSLQETQYF.

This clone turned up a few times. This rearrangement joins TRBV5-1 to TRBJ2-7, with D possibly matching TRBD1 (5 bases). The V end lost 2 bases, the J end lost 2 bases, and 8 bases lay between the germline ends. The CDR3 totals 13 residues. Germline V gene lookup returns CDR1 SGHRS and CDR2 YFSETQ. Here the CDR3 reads CASSFAGPYEQYF. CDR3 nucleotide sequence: TGCGCCAGCAGCTTCGCAGGGCCCTACGAGCAGTACTTC.

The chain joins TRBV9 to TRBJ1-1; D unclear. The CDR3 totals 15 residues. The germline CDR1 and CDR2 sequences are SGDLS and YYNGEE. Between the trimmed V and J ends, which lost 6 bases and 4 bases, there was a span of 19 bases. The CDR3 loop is CASTKSPEGGTEAFF. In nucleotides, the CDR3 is TGTGCCAGCACCAAATCCCCGGAAGGCGGCACTGAAGCTTTCTTT.